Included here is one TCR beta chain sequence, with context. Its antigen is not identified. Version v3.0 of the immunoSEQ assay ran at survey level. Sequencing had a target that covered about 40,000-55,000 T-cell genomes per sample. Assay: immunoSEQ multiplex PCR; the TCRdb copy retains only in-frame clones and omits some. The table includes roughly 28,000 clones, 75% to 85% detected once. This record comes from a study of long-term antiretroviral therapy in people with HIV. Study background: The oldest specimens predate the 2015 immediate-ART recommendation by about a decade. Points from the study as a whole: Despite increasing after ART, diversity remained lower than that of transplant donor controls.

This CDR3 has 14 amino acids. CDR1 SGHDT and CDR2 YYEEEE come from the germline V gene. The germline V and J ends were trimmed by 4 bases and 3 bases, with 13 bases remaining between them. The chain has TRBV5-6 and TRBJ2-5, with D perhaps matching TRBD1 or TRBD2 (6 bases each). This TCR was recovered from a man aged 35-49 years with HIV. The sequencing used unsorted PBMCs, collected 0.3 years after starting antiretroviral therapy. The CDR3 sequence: CASSGGTPKETQYF. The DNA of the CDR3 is TGTGCCAGCAGCGGAGGGACACCGAAAGAGACCCAGTACTTC.